The 32 T cell receptor beta chains below come from one sample, sequenced in a study of spatial heterogeneity in lung cancer. One entry per CDR3 protein results from TCRdb running MiXCR on the 5' RACE reads. The data show fewer than 4,500 distinct CDR3 sequences, roughly 10% seen once. Noted time point: sample taken at primary tumor resection. This specimen was normal lung tissue next to the tumor, taken at surgery. All receptors come from a female donor with early-stage non-small cell lung cancer.

Relative to its sample, this clonotype is medium-sized. The chain combines TRBV3-1 with TRBJ2-5; possible D gene TRBD2, 5 bases. Germline V gives CDR1 LGHDT, CDR2 YNNKEL (reference sequence). The CDR3 extends over 13 amino acids. With 4 bases removed from V and 7 bases from J, the gap between germline ends came to 13 bases. CDR3 in DNA: TGTGCCAGCAGCCGCCCTAGCACCGGGACCCAGTACTTC. This encodes CASSRPSTGTQYF.

This clonotype was seen a few times. The rearrangement joins TRBV7-6 to TRBJ2-3; 8 bases align to TRBD2. This CDR3 is 17 amino acids long. Germline trimming cut 5 bases from V and 4 bases from J; bases unmatched to any gene: 14. The V gene's germline CDR1 is SGHVS and CDR2 FNYEAQ. This chain's CDR3 is CASSPRESGSWADTQYF. The CDR3 DNA is TGTGCCAGCAGCCCCCGGGAGAGCGGGAGTTGGGCAGATACGCAGTATTTT.

This clonotype was found a few times. The gene calls are TRBV7-9 and TRBJ2-1, with TRBD2 matching over 8 bases. This CDR3 spans 15 amino acids. Germline values: CDR1 SEHNR, CDR2 FQNEAQ (reference sequence). Unmatched junction bases numbered 7, after V lost 5 bases and J lost 4 bases. The CDR3 DNA reads as TGTGCCAGCAGCACCGAGGGCGGGAGGTACAATGAGCAGTTCTTC. Translating it yields CASSTEGGRYNEQFF.

This clonotype was seen only a few times. This chain uses TRBV11-2 with TRBJ1-2; D unclear. Trimming shortened V by 0 bases and J by 8 bases, and 10 bases separated the two germline ends. Germline V gene data show CDR1 as SGHAT and CDR2 as FQNNGV. This CDR3 has 13 amino acids. This chain's CDR3 is CASSLERTGGYTF. CDR3 nucleotides: TGTGCCAGCAGCTTAGAGAGGACGGGGGGCTACACCTTC. Variable domain in full (rest from reference TRBV11-2 and TRBJ1-2): EAGVAQSPRYKIIEKRQSVAFWCNPISGHATLYWYQQILGQGPKLLIQFQNNGVVDDSQLPKDRFSAERLKGVDSTLKIQPAKLEDSAVYLCASSLERTGGYTFGSGTRLTVV.

This clonotype is labeled as medium-sized. The V gene is TRBV7-8, the J gene TRBJ2-5; TRBD2 might be the D (6 bases). The V gene's germline CDR1 is SGHVS and CDR2 FQNEAQ. The CDR3 totals 13 residues. The ends were cut back, 6 bases at V and 7 bases at J, with 15 bases in the middle. The CDR3 loop is CASRVGGESTQYF. The CDR3 nucleotides read TGTGCCAGCAGAGTGGGCGGGGAATCGACCCAGTACTTC.

This clonotype is categorized as medium-sized (0.01 to 0.1%). The chain joins TRBV7-2 to TRBJ2-5, with a possible D match to TRBD1 (5 bases). The CDR3 spans 13 residues. V was shortened by 5 bases and J by 6 bases, with 13 bases between the two germline ends. In germline, CDR1 is SGHTA, CDR2 FQGNSA. CDR3 nucleotide sequence: TGTGCCAGCAGCGCAGACCCAGGGAAGACCCAGTACTTC. Translating it yields CASSADPGKTQYF. Complete variable domain (other parts from reference TRBV7-2 and TRBJ2-5): GAGVSQSPSNKVTEKGKDVELRCDPISGHTALYWYRQSLGQGLEFLIYFQGNSAPDKSGLPSDRFSAERTGGSVSTLTIQRTQQEDSAVYLCASSADPGKTQYFGPGTRLLVL.

The chain employs TRBV5-1 and TRBJ2-2; unclear D gene. CDR3 length: 11 amino acids. The V gene's germline CDR1 is SGHRS and CDR2 YFSETQ. The germline V and J ends were trimmed by 2 bases and 6 bases, with 2 bases remaining between them. CDR3 coding DNA: TGCGCCAGCAGCTTTGCCGGGGAGCTGTTTTTT. It encodes CASSFAGELFF.

There are many counts of this clonotype. The chain employs TRBV12-3 or TRBV12-4 and TRBJ1-3; D call uncertain. This CDR3 has 12 amino acids. The germline V and J ends were trimmed by 8 bases and 4 bases, with 9 bases remaining between them. CDR3 DNA: TGTGCCAGCGGTCCATCCGGAAACACCATATATTTT. Its translation is CASGPSGNTIYF.

In this sample, this clonotype turned up many times. CDR3 sequence: CASTQWGRNTEAFF. CDR3 DNA sequence: TGTGCCAGCACCCAATGGGGAAGGAACACTGAAGCTTTCTTT. The V gene is TRBV6-2 or TRBV6-3, the J gene TRBJ1-1; D is uncertain. CDR1 and CDR2 (germline): MNHEY, SVGEGT. The CDR3 consists of 14 residues. V dropped 7 bases and J dropped 1 base, with 13 bases sitting between them.

Many counts were recorded for this clonotype. The rearrangement joins TRBV29-1 to TRBJ1-4; D is perhaps TRBD1 (6 bases). This CDR3 is built from 14 residues. CDR1 SQVTM and CDR2 ANQGSEA come from the germline V gene. In DNA, the CDR3 is TGCAGGGAGGGGGAGTTTTCAACTAATGAAAAACTGTTTTTT. The encoded protein is CREGEFSTNEKLFF.

Many counts were recorded for this clonotype. This chain links TRBV29-1 with TRBJ2-5, with unresolved D. The V gene lost 5 bases and the J gene lost 4 bases, with 5 bases spanning the gap. The CDR3 sequence is 10 residues long. CDR1 and CDR2 from the germline V gene are SQVTM and ANQGSEA. As DNA, the CDR3 is TGCAGCGTTCAAGGAGAGACCCAGTACTTC. This gives the protein CSVQGETQYF.

In its sample, this clonotype ranks as medium-sized. This chain links TRBV7-9 with TRBJ2-1; TRBD2 matches 14 bases. The CDR3 is 16 residues long. Trimming removed 5 bases from V and 8 bases from J; junction bases left unmatched: 8. Germline loops: CDR1 SEHNR, CDR2 FQNEAQ (reference sequence). For the CDR3, the DNA is TGTGCCAGCAGCCCCCGGACTAGCGGGGGGTTGGATGAGCAGTTCTTC. Protein: CASSPRTSGGLDEQFF.

This clonotype ranks as medium-sized (0.01 to 0.1%). The rearrangement uses TRBV4-3 and TRBJ2-1; 9 bases line up with TRBD1. Germline loops: CDR1 LGHNA, CDR2 YSLEER. This CDR3 is 15 amino acids long. Trimming took 6 bases from V and 3 from J; bases not matched to a gene: 6. In DNA form, the CDR3 reads TGCGCCAGCAGTGACCGGGACAGGGTCTACAATGAGCAGTTCTTC. As protein: CASSDRDRVYNEQFF.

The chain joins TRBV19 to TRBJ2-3; TRBD2 aligns across 10 bases. Germline lookup yields CDR1 LNHDA and CDR2 SQIVND (reference sequence). The CDR3 length is 14 residues. The V segment lost 7 bases and the J segment 2 bases; nucleotides outside the gene matches: 3. The CDR3 here is CASNLAGDTDTQYF. The CDR3 DNA sequence: TGTGCCAGTAACCTAGCGGGAGACACAGATACGCAGTATTTT.

This clonotype is deemed medium-sized (0.01 to 0.1%). The chain carries TRBV7-2 and TRBJ2-2; TRBD2 is a possible D gene (5 bases). V lost 1 base and J 7 bases, leaving 13 bases between the germline ends. The CDR3 extends over 15 amino acids. The germline CDR1 and CDR2 sequences are SGHTA and FQGNSA. CDR3 sequence (DNA): TGTGCCAGCAGCTTAGTGGTGGGGAGCGGCGGGGAGCTGTTTTTT. As protein: CASSLVVGSGGELFF. Looking up the rest from reference TRBV7-2 and TRBJ2-2 gives the full variable domain: GAGVSQSPSNKVTEKGKDVELRCDPISGHTALYWYRQSLGQGLEFLIYFQGNSAPDKSGLPSDRFSAERTGGSVSTLTIQRTQQEDSAVYLCASSLVVGSGGELFFGEGSRLTVL.

This clonotype qualifies as medium-sized. In DNA, the CDR3 is TGTGCCAGCAGTTTATTCGCTCCGGGGACTAGCGGGTACAATGAGCAGTTCTTC. As protein: CASSLFAPGTSGYNEQFF. The gene calls are TRBV7-2 and TRBJ2-1, with TRBD2 identical over 12 bases. With 6 bases clipped from V and 4 bases from J, the junction kept 13 bases outside the gene matches. CDR1 SGHTA and CDR2 FQGNSA come from the germline V gene. This CDR3 comprises 18 residues.

This clonotype was seen many times. The rearrangement links TRBV5-4 to TRBJ2-2, with D uncertain. The CDR3 has 12 residues. Germline CDR1 reads SGHNT; CDR2 reads YYREEE (reference sequence). V gave up 2 bases and J gave up 6 bases, with 5 bases separating them. The CDR3 region is CASSFVSGELFF. The CDR3 DNA reads TGTGCCAGCAGCTTTGTGTCCGGGGAGCTGTTTTTT.

Sample share makes this clonotype medium-sized. The V call is TRBV5-1, the J call TRBJ1-6, with 7 bases aligning to TRBD1. The CDR3 covers 16 residues. The V segment lost 2 bases and the J segment 9 bases; nucleotides outside the gene matches: 11. Looked up from germline, CDR1 is SGHRS and CDR2 is YFSETQ. Written as DNA, the CDR3 is TGCGCCAGCAGCTTTACATCACAGGGGAGGAGTTCACCCCTCCACTTT. Its translation is CASSFTSQGRSSPLHF.

By sample fraction, this clonotype is medium-sized. The chain joins TRBV4-2 to TRBJ2-6; TRBD1 matches 8 bases. The germline V gene encodes CDR1 LGHNA and CDR2 YNFKEQ. V dropped 7 bases and J dropped 3; count of bases not matched to a gene: 26. The CDR3 has 22 residues. CDR3 bases: TGTGCCAGCACCATGAACGGGGACGGGCAGGGGGCCCCCATAGGTGGGGCCAACGTCCTGACTTTC. It translates to CASTMNGDGQGAPIGGANVLTF.

By sample share, this clonotype is medium-sized. V and J are TRBV20-1 and TRBJ2-3; D tentatively reads TRBD1 or TRBD2 (6 bases each). The germline V gene has CDR1 DFQATT and CDR2 SNEGSKA (reference sequence). Trimming took 5 bases from V and 4 from J, leaving 16 bases between them. The CDR3 totals 14 residues. The CDR3 loop is CSAWGAGLADTQYF. The CDR3, as DNA: TGCAGTGCTTGGGGGGCAGGGTTGGCAGATACGCAGTATTTT.

In its sample, this clonotype ranks as medium-sized. The V and J genes are TRBV20-1 and TRBJ2-1; 8 bases fit TRBD2. CDR1 is DFQATT and CDR2 is SNEGSKA in the germline V gene (reference sequence). The CDR3 extends over 13 amino acids. J lost 4 bases, V lost 6 bases, and 5 bases had no gene match. CDR3 amino acids: CSALPGGYNEQFF. CDR3 DNA sequence: TGCAGTGCCCTCCCGGGGGGGTACAATGAGCAGTTCTTC.

Judged by abundance, this clonotype is medium-sized. The rearrangement links TRBV3-2 to TRBJ2-7; TRBD2, the table's D call, lacks a check against the DNA. TRBV3-2 represents a pseudogene. This CDR3 has 18 residues. CDR3 sequence (DNA): TGTGCCAGCAGCTACCCGGGACTAGCGGGGGGGATGTCCAACGAGCAGTACTTC. Protein product: CASSYPGLAGGMSNEQYF.

Within the sample, this clonotype is medium-sized (0.01 to 0.1%). The V call is TRBV6-1, the J call TRBJ1-2; D is unresolved. The germline V and J ends were trimmed by 6 bases and 0 bases, with 14 bases remaining between them. The germline gives CDR1 MNHNS, CDR2 SASEGT. The CDR3 totals 15 residues. The CDR3 bases are TGTGCCAGCAGATCCGCAGGTGAAGCTAACTATGGCTACACCTTC. Translation: CASRSAGEANYGYTF.

In this sample, this clonotype turned up a few times. This sequence joins TRBV12-3 or TRBV12-4 and TRBJ2-1; D may be TRBD1 (5 bases). The V end was cut by 6 bases, the J end by 0 bases, with 9 bases between. The CDR3 contains 14 residues. The CDR3 here is CASRDTVSYNEQFF. The CDR3, as DNA: TGTGCCAGCAGGGACACCGTCTCCTACAATGAGCAGTTCTTC.

Judged by abundance, this clonotype is medium-sized (0.01 to 0.1%). This sequence joins TRBV7-8 and TRBJ1-1, with no clear D. Trimming removed 2 bases from V and 1 base from J, with 11 bases in between. CDR1 and CDR2 from the germline V gene are SGHVS and FQNEAQ. The CDR3 has 15 amino acids. The CDR3 DNA sequence: TGTGCCAGCAGCTTATACGGTACTGAGAACACTGAAGCTTTCTTT. Translating gives CASSLYGTENTEAFF.

In this sample, this clonotype is medium-sized. The rearrangement links TRBV6-5 to TRBJ2-5; D is perhaps TRBD1 (6 bases). Germline V CDR1 and CDR2: MNHEY, SVGAGI. The CDR3 contains 15 residues. V was clipped by 5 bases and J by 2 bases, with 15 bases between them. The CDR3 bases are TGTGCCAGCAGTAACGCAGACAGGCGGCAAGAGACCCAGTACTTC. Translation gives CASSNADRRQETQYF.

This clonotype qualifies as medium-sized. Here the CDR3 reads CASSSGQPGPNQPQHF. The CDR3 nucleotides read TGTGCCAGCAGCTCCGGACAGCCCGGTCCCAATCAGCCCCAGCATTTT. V gene TRBV7-2 combines with J gene TRBJ1-5; D is perhaps TRBD1 (6 bases). V lost 4 bases and J 3 bases, leaving 16 bases between the germline ends. This CDR3 has 16 amino acids. Looked up from germline, CDR1 is SGHTA and CDR2 is FQGNSA.

By proportion, this clonotype is medium-sized. This chain links TRBV7-9 with TRBJ2-3; D call uncertain. V lost 10 bases and J lost 1, with 15 bases in between. The CDR3 is 14 residues long. In germline, CDR1 is SEHNR, CDR2 FQNEAQ (reference sequence). The CDR3 protein is CATSHRLGTDTQYF. The CDR3 DNA reads TGTGCCACCTCCCACCGCCTGGGCACAGATACGCAGTATTTT.

This clonotype is deemed medium-sized. The genes are TRBV7-2 and TRBJ1-2; no reliable D call. V dropped 1 base and J dropped 14 bases, with 14 bases sitting between them. This CDR3 region has 12 residues. CDR1 is SGHTA, CDR2 FQGNSA, per germline. The CDR3, as DNA: TGTGCCAGCAGCTTAGAGGTGGGGTCCCCTACCTTC. Its translation: CASSLEVGSPTF.

This clonotype is large within its sample. The gene calls are TRBV3-1 and TRBJ2-1; TRBD1 might be the D (6 bases). V lost 4 bases and J 8 bases, leaving 9 bases between the germline ends. Germline CDR1 reads LGHDT; CDR2 reads YNNKEL (reference sequence). The CDR3 runs to 12 residues. CDR3 bases: TGTGCCAGCAGCCCAGGGGTGTATGAGCAGTTCTTC. It specifies CASSPGVYEQFF.

In its sample, this clonotype is medium-sized. This chain connects TRBV10-3 to TRBJ2-7, with D possibly matching TRBD2 (5 bases). With 7 bases removed from V and 2 bases from J, the gap between germline ends came to 18 bases. Germline V gives CDR1 ENHRY, CDR2 SYGVKD. The CDR3 sequence is 15 residues long. As DNA, the CDR3 is TGTGCCATCAAAGGTGGGCAGAGCGGACCCTACGAGCAGTACTTC. This gives the protein CAIKGGQSGPYEQYF.

By share of the sample, this clonotype is medium-sized. The genes are TRBV6-7 and TRBJ1-2, with 8 nucleotides matching TRBD1. TRBV6-7 is an ORF, with its function uncertain. V lost 2 bases, J lost 3 bases, and 2 bases stayed unmatched. The CDR3 sequence is 14 residues long. The CDR3: CASSYPGQDYGYTF. The DNA for the CDR3 is TGTGCCAGCAGTTACCCGGGACAGGACTATGGCTACACCTTC.